Presented here are 19 T cell receptor beta chains from one specimen sequenced in a study of response to subunit inactivated influenza vaccine. One entry per CDR3 protein, called by TCRdb with MiXCR from the RT-PCR reads. The repertoire holds 650,000 to 800,000 distinct CDR3 sequences, approximately 17% seen once, with approximately 10% in the top ten. The source material was PBMCs from blood, sampled approximately 5 days after vaccination. These receptors all stem from a man in his forties or fifties who received an inactivated influenza vaccine.

This clonotype was seen more than once but under ten times. The chain joins TRBV5-1 to TRBJ2-7; D unclear. Germline V gives CDR1 SGHRS, CDR2 YFSETQ. There are 14 residues in the CDR3. V lost 0 bases to trimming and J lost 2 bases, with 9 bases between them. For the CDR3, the DNA is TGCGCCAGCAGCTTGGGAACAGTTACCTACGAGCAGTACTTC. Translation gives CASSLGTVTYEQYF.

This clonotype was seen only a few times. V usage is TRBV5-1 and J usage is TRBJ2-5; 7 nucleotides line up with TRBD2. J lost 1 base, V lost 0 bases, and 12 bases had no gene match. The V gene's germline CDR1 is SGHRS and CDR2 YFSETQ. The CDR3 spans 18 residues. CDR3 nucleotides: TGCGCCAGCAGCTTGGCCGGGAGCAGCGGGGCGATCCAAGAGACCCAGTACTTC. Its translation is CASSLAGSSGAIQETQYF.

The gene calls are TRBV20-1 and TRBJ2-1, with D tentatively TRBD1 or TRBD2 (5 bases each). CDR1 is DFQATT, CDR2 SNEGSKA, per germline (reference sequence). V shed 6 bases and J shed 7 bases, with 22 bases lying between them. This CDR3 spans 15 amino acids. This CDR3 is CSAAPPSGRRNEQFF. Written as DNA, the CDR3 is TGCAGTGCCGCACCCCCATCGGGACGACGTAATGAGCAGTTCTTC.

Notes on this clonotype: Sequence at one end of the junction differs from germline and may be a read error. The rearrangement uses TRBV7-9 and TRBJ1-1; 8 bases are a match to TRBD1. This CDR3 has 16 residues. Per germline, CDR1 SEHNR and CDR2 FQNEAQ (reference sequence). CDR3 DNA sequence: TGTGGCAGCAGCTCACAGGGGGGGTCAGGGGCCACTGAAGCTTTCTTT. It yields the protein CGSSSQGGSGATEAFF.

The chain couples TRBV15 to TRBJ2-5, with 9 positions matching TRBD1. The CDR3 extends over 14 amino acids. Trimming at V came to 8 bases and at J to 9 bases, leaving 13 bases not matched to a gene. The germline V gene has CDR1 LNHNV and CDR2 YYDKDF (reference sequence). Here the CDR3 reads CATRRDRDYRAQYF. The DNA for the CDR3 is TGTGCCACCCGGCGGGACAGGGATTATAGGGCCCAGTACTTC.

This clonotype has at least ten counts. The V and J genes are TRBV4-1 and TRBJ2-1; D might be TRBD1 (5 bases). Germline V lookup: CDR1 MGHRA, CDR2 YSYEKL. The CDR3 sequence is 13 residues long. V shed 1 base and J shed 7 bases, with 8 bases lying between them. CDR3 sequence (DNA): TGCGCCAGCAGCCAAGTTGGGGCAAATGAGCAGTTCTTC. Residues: CASSQVGANEQFF.

The V gene is TRBV19, the J gene TRBJ2-2; TRBD1 matches 7 bases. The CDR3 loop spans 13 amino acids. Per germline, CDR1 LNHDA and CDR2 SQIVND (reference sequence). Trimming at V came to 6 bases and at J to 6 bases, leaving 4 bases not matched to a gene. The CDR3 here is CASSRQGPGELFF. CDR3 nucleotides: TGTGCCAGTAGCCGACAGGGACCCGGGGAGCTGTTTTTT.

The rearrangement joins TRBV6-1 to TRBJ2-2; D is unclear. The V gene's germline CDR1 is MNHNS and CDR2 SASEGT. The CDR3 has 13 residues. Trimming took off 7 bases at V and 6 bases at J, with 12 bases between the two ends. CDR3 in amino acids: CASTVRVSGELFF. For the CDR3, the DNA is TGTGCCAGCACTGTTAGGGTTTCCGGGGAGCTGTTTTTT.

A word on this clonotype: One junction end disagrees with the germline gene, perhaps due to a read error. The V and J genes are TRBV3-1 and TRBJ2-1, with D possibly TRBD1 on 7 matching bases. Germline CDR1 is LGHDT and CDR2 is YNNKEL (reference sequence). This CDR3 contains 13 residues. The CDR3 nucleotides are TGTGCCAGCAGCCAAGACTGGGCGGGACAGCACTTCTTC. Encoded protein: CASSQDWAGQHFF.

This clonotype occurred a few times. This chain joins TRBV7-8 and TRBJ2-1; possibly TRBD2 for D (6 bases). Trimming shortened V by 0 bases and J by 6 bases, and 21 bases separated the two germline ends. The germline V gene has CDR1 SGHVS and CDR2 FQNEAQ. This CDR3 has 18 residues. In DNA, the CDR3 is TGTGCCAGCAGCTTAGCCGGATGGGGGGTCGGCCTTATCAATGAGCAGTTCTTC. This gives the protein CASSLAGWGVGLINEQFF.

The chain recombines TRBV7-6 with TRBJ2-1; D is unresolved. Germline CDR1 SGHVS, CDR2 FNYEAQ. The V end lost 5 bases, the J end lost 3 bases, and 8 bases lay between the germline ends. The CDR3 covers 13 residues. The CDR3: CASSHLDYNEQFF. CDR3 DNA sequence: TGTGCCAGCAGCCACCTAGACTACAATGAGCAGTTCTTC.

The genes are TRBV29-1 and TRBJ2-7; the D call may be TRBD1 or TRBD2 (5 bases each). The CDR3 spans 10 residues. CDR1 is SQVTM, CDR2 ANQGSEA, per germline. V was clipped by 4 bases and J by 12 bases, with 13 bases between them. DNA of the CDR3: TGCAGCGTTGGATGGGACCCTACGTACTTC. Protein product: CSVGWDPTYF.

The chain is built from TRBV6-5 and TRBJ2-3; no definite D call. V gave up 0 bases and J gave up 7 bases, with 11 bases separating them. This CDR3 spans 14 amino acids. Germline CDR1 is MNHEY and CDR2 is SVGAGI. CDR3 in DNA: TGTGCCAGCAGTTACTCTTCCCTGGCGAATACGCAGTATTTT. Protein sequence: CASSYSSLANTQYF.

This clonotype was detected only a few times. V usage is TRBV12-3 or TRBV12-4 and J usage is TRBJ2-7, with 8 bases aligning to TRBD2. V lost 6 bases, J lost 2 bases, and 12 bases stayed unmatched. The CDR3 spans 16 residues. The CDR3 region has the DNA TGTGCCAGCAGCCATACCGAGCGGGGGTCCCCCTACGAGCAGTACTTC. It yields the protein CASSHTERGSPYEQYF.

This clonotype was detected many times. The V gene is TRBV5-1, the J gene TRBJ2-4; D unresolved. CDR3 length equals 16 residues. Trimming removed 1 base at V and 0 bases at J, with 11 bases between. Germline assignment: CDR1 SGHRS and CDR2 YFSETQ. CDR3 sequence: CASSLPEPLAKNIQYF. The DNA for the CDR3 is TGCGCCAGCAGCTTGCCCGAACCTCTAGCCAAAAACATTCAGTACTTC.

The chain uses TRBV5-5 and TRBJ1-2; TRBD1 matches at 8 bases. The V gene end was trimmed by 4 bases and the J gene end by 6 bases; junction bases not matched to a gene: 5. In germline, CDR1 is SGHKS, CDR2 YYEKEE (reference sequence). The CDR3 sequence is 13 residues long. CDR3 nucleotides: TGTGCCAGCAGCCACAGGACAGGGCATGGCTACACCTTC. This sequence encodes CASSHRTGHGYTF.

This clonotype has only one observation. This sequence joins TRBV2 and TRBJ2-1; D assignment may be TRBD1 or TRBD2 (5 bases each). CDR1 SNHLY and CDR2 FYNNEI come from the germline V gene. This CDR3 spans 17 amino acids. V was trimmed by 5 bases and J by 6 bases, leaving 23 bases between them. CDR3 DNA sequence: TGTGCCAGCAGTTTCTATTGGGGACGGGCGACGATCAATGAGCAGTTCTTC. It yields the protein CASSFYWGRATINEQFF.

There are many counts of this clonotype. The junction shows a germline mismatch at one end, possibly a read error. This chain uses TRBV6-5 with TRBJ2-5; D might be TRBD2 (6 bases). CDR3 size: 14 residues. Germline-derived CDR1 and CDR2 are MNHEY and SVGAGI. The DNA of the CDR3 is TGTGCCAGCAGTCACTCTAGCGAGTCTGAGACCCAGTACTTC. Translation gives CASSHSSESETQYF.

The V call is TRBV7-3, the J call TRBJ2-3; D is undetermined. This CDR3 comprises 13 residues. From germline, CDR1 is SGHTA and CDR2 FQGTGA. V was clipped by 0 bases and J by 4 bases, with 5 bases between them. CDR3 sequence: CASSLTQPDTQYF. In DNA form, the CDR3 reads TGTGCCAGCAGCTTAACACAACCAGATACGCAGTATTTT.